The clone carrying this TCR beta chain was counted a single time. Trimming at V came to 7 bases and at J to 3 bases, leaving 12 bases not matched to a gene. Per germline, CDR1 ENHRY and CDR2 SYGVKD. The CDR3 consists of 15 residues. This record belongs to a study of blood T cell repertoires in COVID-19. In the study overall: Sites across the United States, Italy and Spain contributed samples from acute and convalescent COVID-19. From T cells, B-cell-depleted T cells, or PBMCs came the material, which was cDNA or gDNA.

Generated by immunoSEQ multiplex PCR, the TCRdb table keeps only in-frame clones and is missing some. The table has about 130,000 clones, about 80% seen once. The specimen sequenced was peripheral blood. The sequence came from a woman aged 50 to 60 with acute or convalescent COVID-19. The chain recombines TRBV10-3 with TRBJ2-7; 7 nucleotides line up with TRBD1. DNA of the CDR3: TGTGCCATCAAAGAAGGACAGGCGGTAAACTACGAGCAGTACTTC. Translating gives CAIKEGQAVNYEQYF.